This T cell receptor (beta chain) was found in a study of memory CD4+ T cells and cytomegalovirus serostatus. With regard to this clone: Its antigen remains unidentified.

The sort gate was single viable CD3+CD4+CD8-CD45RO+ cells for memory CD4+ T cells. Serostatus was set by detecting CMV pp150, pp28, p38, p52 IgG. Positive selection with CD4 microbeads enriched total CD4+ T cells. This table comes from immunoSEQ multiplex PCR, and its TCRdb copy is limited to in-frame clones, with some not included. The table lists 55,000 to 60,000 clones, 80% to 90% of them singletons. General study points: Of approximately 150 reported CMV TCRbeta sequences, roughly 67 were found in memory CD4+ repertoires. The CMV-associated TCR signature appears largely within the CD4+ memory repertoire.

Germline V lookup: CDR1 SGHDT, CDR2 YYEEEE. The V end lost 4 bases, the J end lost 6 bases, and 16 bases lay between the germline ends. CDR3 length: 14 residues. The sequence came from an adult in good health and CMV-seronegative. This sequence joins TRBV5-6 and TRBJ2-5; D is ambiguous. Sequencing was carried out using memory CD4+ T cells from blood. CDR3 DNA sequence: TGTGCCAGCAGCGTGGGCGTGGGTTCGAAGACCCAGTACTTC. Its translation: CASSVGVGSKTQYF.